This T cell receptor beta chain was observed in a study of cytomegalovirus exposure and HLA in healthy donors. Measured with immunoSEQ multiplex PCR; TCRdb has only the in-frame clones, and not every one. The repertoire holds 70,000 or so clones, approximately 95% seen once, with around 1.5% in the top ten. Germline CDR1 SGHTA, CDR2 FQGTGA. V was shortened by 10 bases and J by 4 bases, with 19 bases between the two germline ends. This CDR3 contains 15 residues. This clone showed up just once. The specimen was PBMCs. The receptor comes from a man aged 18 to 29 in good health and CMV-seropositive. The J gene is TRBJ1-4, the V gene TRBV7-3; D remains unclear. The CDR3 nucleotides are TGTGCCACTACCTTGGTTAGCGGGGTTAATGAAAAACTGTTTTTT. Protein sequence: CATTLVSGVNEKLFF.